This TCR beta chain appears in the sequencing data of a study of blood T cell repertoires in COVID-19. The wider study: The United States, Italy and Spain supplied acute and convalescent COVID-19 samples. Sample material is recorded as cDNA or gDNA derived from T cells, B-cell-depleted T cells, or PBMCs.

Methods used by the authors: From reference gene primer amplification, estimates of nucleated cell counts were derived. Only in-frame clones appear in the TCRdb table, and some are missing; sequencing was by immunoSEQ multiplex PCR. Clonal size and the V and J genes are those of that table, whereas D and trimming came from the DNA. The table has under 80,000 clones, about 88% seen once. CDR1 is KGHDR and CDR2 is SFDVKD in the germline V gene. V was pared by 4 bases and J by 0 bases, with 9 bases between. This CDR3 comprises 15 residues. The chain links TRBV24-1 to TRBJ2-1, with a weak D call TRBD2 (6 bases). Sequencing input: peripheral blood. The receptor was isolated from a man aged 65 to 85 with active COVID-19. CDR3 in DNA: TGTGCCACCAGTGAGGGGGGTTTCTCCTACAATGAGCAGTTCTTC. It translates to CATSEGGFSYNEQFF.